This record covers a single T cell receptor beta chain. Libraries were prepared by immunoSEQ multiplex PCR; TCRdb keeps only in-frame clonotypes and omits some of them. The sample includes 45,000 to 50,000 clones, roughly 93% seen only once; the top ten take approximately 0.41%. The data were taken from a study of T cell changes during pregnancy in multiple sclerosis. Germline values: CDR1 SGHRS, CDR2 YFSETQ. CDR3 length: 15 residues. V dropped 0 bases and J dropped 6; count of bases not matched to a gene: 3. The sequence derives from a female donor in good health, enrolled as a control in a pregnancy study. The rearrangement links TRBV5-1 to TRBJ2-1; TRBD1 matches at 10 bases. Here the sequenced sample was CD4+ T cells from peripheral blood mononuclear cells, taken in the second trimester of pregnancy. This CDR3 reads CASSLGTGGSNEQFF. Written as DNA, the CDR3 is TGCGCCAGCAGCTTGGGGACAGGGGGTAGCAATGAGCAGTTCTTC.